This T cell receptor (beta chain) was captured in a study of blood T cell repertoires in COVID-19. In the study overall: PBMCs, B-cell-depleted T cells, or T cells provided the cDNA or gDNA that made up the material.

The ends lost 7 bases at V and 0 bases at J; junction bases unmatched: 10. Germline loops: CDR1 SGHRS, CDR2 YFSETQ. CDR3 size: 16 residues. The method was immunoSEQ multiplex PCR; TCRdb's version includes in-frame clones alone and lacks a portion of them. The table has hundreds of thousands of clones, 86% seen once. Material for sequencing was peripheral blood. The receptor comes from a woman in her twenties or thirties who had recovered from COVID-19. This chain connects TRBV5-1 to TRBJ2-1; 7 bases agree with TRBD1. CDR3 DNA sequence: TGCGCCAGCGGACGACAGGGAACAAGCTCCTACAATGAGCAGTTCTTC. Protein: CASGRQGTSSYNEQFF. The full variable domain, rest sourced from reference TRBV5-1 and TRBJ2-1, is KAGVTQTPRYLIKTRGQQVTLSCSPISGHRSVSWYQQTPGQGLQFLFEYFSETQRNKGNFPGRFSGRQFSNSRSEMNVSTLELGDSALYLCASGRQGTSSYNEQFFGPGTRLTVL.